The 2 T cell receptor beta chains below come from one sample, sequenced in a study of blood T cell repertoires in COVID-19. The protocol was immunoSEQ multiplex PCR, while the TCRdb copy is restricted to in-frame clones and leaves out a portion. The table records roughly 500,000 clones, approximately 89% of them present only once. The sequenced sample consisted of peripheral blood. The receptors were gathered from a man younger than 35 with COVID-19, enrolled during active disease.

This sequence joins TRBV5-1 and TRBJ2-3; 13 bases are shared with TRBD2. The CDR3 is made up of 16 amino acids. Per germline, CDR1 SGHRS and CDR2 YFSETQ. With 1 base clipped from V and 4 bases from J, the junction kept 3 bases outside the gene matches. This CDR3 reads CASSLFTSGRADTQYF. The CDR3 DNA is TGCGCCAGCAGCTTGTTCACTAGCGGGAGGGCAGATACGCAGTATTTT.

The CDR3 DNA follows: TGTGCCAGCAGCTTAGGCTCGGGACAGGGAAACTCTGAGCAGTTCTTC. It specifies CASSLGSGQGNSEQFF. This chain uses TRBV7-6 with TRBJ2-1; 9 bases align to TRBD1. The V segment lost 1 base and the J segment 9 bases; nucleotides outside the gene matches: 10. The CDR3 consists of 16 residues. Germline CDR1 reads SGHVS; CDR2 reads FNYEAQ.